A selection of T cell receptor beta chains follows, all from one sample in a study of PD-1 blockade in classical Hodgkin lymphoma. Here immunoSEQ multiplex PCR was the method, and the copy in TCRdb shows in-frame clones only, minus some. The table shows 30,000 to 45,000 clones, with almost 90% occurring only once. The source was peripheral blood mononuclear cells (PBMCs), collected before the second cycle of nivolumab. The receptor set was obtained from a human donor with classical Hodgkin lymphoma. Both conserved end residues are part of each CDR3. Fields, in order: V gene, D gene, CDR3 length, J gene, clone size, CDR3 protein, CDR3 DNA. The D gene is left open where the match is weak. Size values are once, few and many counts, or a class for expanded clones, and some rows have none.

>TRBV5-1|TRBD1|19|TRBJ1-3|-
CASSDAGTAKFSSGNTIYF
TGCGCCAGCAGCGACGCCGGGACAGCGAAATTCAGCTCTGGAAACACCATATATTTT
>TRBV7-3|-|15|TRBJ1-1|-
CASSLTGGPNTEAFF
TGTGCCAGCAGCCTTACGGGGGGACCTAACACTGAAGCTTTCTTT
>TRBV7-2|TRBD1|19|TRBJ1-2|-
CASSLAPWSVSGQVYGYTF
TGTGCCAGCAGCTTAGCGCCTTGGTCCGTGTCGGGACAGGTCTATGGCTACACCTTC
>TRBV5-1|-|16|TRBJ2-7|-
CASSLVLSGESYEQYF
TGCGCCAGCAGCTTGGTGTTGTCCGGGGAATCCTACGAGCAGTACTTC
>TRBV28|-|17|TRBJ2-3|-
CASSLTAGRRMTDTQYF
TGTGCCAGCAGTTTAACGGCGGGCCGGCGGATGACAGATACGCAGTATTTT
>TRBV6-5|-|14|TRBJ1-1|-
CASNLQRGITEAFF
TGTGCCAGCAACCTGCAGAGGGGTATCACTGAAGCTTTCTTT
>TRBV4-2|TRBD2|17|TRBJ2-1|-
CASSSGEGGLTANEQFF
TGTGCCAGCAGCTCCGGGGAGGGAGGACTAACAGCCAATGAGCAGTTCTTC
>TRBV9|-|17|TRBJ2-7|-
CASSVAEEVTYSYEQYF
TGTGCCAGCAGCGTAGCGGAGGAGGTCACCTACTCCTACGAGCAGTACTTC
>TRBV18|-|14|TRBJ2-7|-
CASSSDGPNYEQYF
TGTGCCAGCTCAAGTGACGGACCCAACTACGAGCAGTACTTC
>TRBV5-1|TRBD2|15|TRBJ2-3|-
CASSIGTSATDTQYF
TGCGCCAGCAGCATAGGGACTAGCGCGACAGATACGCAGTATTTT
>TRBV30|-|19|TRBJ2-2|-
CAYKGRQGGSWTNTGELFF
TGTGCCTATAAAGGGAGGCAGGGGGGATCTTGGACGAACACCGGGGAGCTGTTTTTT
>TRBV6-5|TRBD2|15|TRBJ2-1|few
CASTSGGVPYNEQFF
TGTGCCAGCACCTCGGGGGGGGTACCCTACAATGAGCAGTTCTTC
>TRBV2|TRBD2|15|TRBJ2-5|-
CASSRTSGRGETQYF
TGTGCCAGCAGTAGGACTAGCGGGAGAGGTGAGACCCAGTACTTC
>TRBV2|-|16|TRBJ1-3|-
CASSEQPGQTGNTIYF
TGTGCCAGCAGTGAGCAACCGGGGCAAACTGGAAACACCATATATTTT